Each of the 16 T cell receptor beta chains below was sequenced from the same sample in a study of tumor and adjacent non-tumor tissue in lung cancer. RNA was extracted from bulk tissue without any cell sorting. TCRbeta libraries were built with three rounds of nested PCR, modified from ARM-PCR. Each CDR3 protein gets one entry after TCRdb re-called the multiplex PCR reads with MiXCR. The table has some 84,000 distinct CDR3 sequences, 61% seen once. Sequencing was done on a sample of lung tumor tissue. All receptors come from a man aged 65-85 years with non-small cell lung cancer.

This clonotype has just one count. At one of its ends the junction is not consistent with the germline gene, which may arise from a read error. The chain has TRBV5-1 and TRBJ2-6; 7 bases align to TRBD1. The CDR3 length is 15 residues. CDR1 and CDR2 (germline): SGHRS, YFSETQ. CDR3 nucleotides: TGCGCCAACAGCCGGGACAGTTCTGGGGCCAACGTCCTGACTTTC. It codes for CANSRDSSGANVLTF. Full variable domain (rest looked up from reference TRBV5-1 and TRBJ2-6): KAGVTQTPRYLIKTRGQQVTLSCSPISGHRSVSWYQQTPGQGLQFLFEYFSETQRNKGNFPGRFSGRQFSNSRSEMNVSTLELGDSALYLCANSRDSSGANVLTFGAGSRLTVL.

With respect to this clonotype: An end of the junction differs from the germline gene, which may be a read error. The chain is built from TRBV6-5 and TRBJ2-1; D not certain. CDR1 MNHEY and CDR2 SVGAGI come from the germline V gene. The CDR3 consists of 15 residues. The CDR3 spells CACSPDGSLGNEQFF. In DNA form, the CDR3 reads TGTGCCTGCAGTCCGGACGGCTCCCTAGGGAATGAGCAGTTCTTC.

A word on this clonotype: The junction and the germline gene differ at one end; a read error may be behind it. The rearrangement joins TRBV29-1 to TRBJ2-7; TRBD2 agrees at 7 bases. There are 13 residues in the CDR3. CDR1 and CDR2 from the germline V gene are SQVTM and ANQGSEA. The CDR3 region is CSVEGGGSYEQYF. CDR3 DNA sequence: TGTAGCGTTGAAGGCGGGGGAAGCTACGAGCAGTACTTC.

The chain employs TRBV20-1 and TRBJ1-1, with a tentative D call TRBD1 (6 bases). CDR3 size: 17 residues. The V end was cut by 0 bases, the J end by 0 bases, with 17 bases between. The germline V gene has CDR1 DFQATT and CDR2 SNEGSKA (reference sequence). The CDR3 DNA sequence: TGCAGTGCTAGAGATGCTAGGGGGAGGGTAATGAACACTGAAGCTTTCTTT. This translates into CSARDARGRVMNTEAFF.

V usage is TRBV30 and J usage is TRBJ1-5; 7 bases are a match to TRBD1. CDR1 and CDR2 from the germline V gene are GTSNPN and SVGIG (reference sequence). The CDR3 extends over 21 amino acids. V shed 1 base, J shed 9 bases, and the junction held 30 bases outside the gene matches. In DNA form, the CDR3 reads TGTGCCTGGAGTGCTTTGAACGAGGCCCGCATACAGGGGTTATACGGTAGGCCCCAGCATTTT. This codes for CAWSALNEARIQGLYGRPQHF.

J is TRBJ1-5 and V is TRBV6-5; a weak D match, TRBD1 (5 bases). The CDR3 spans 14 residues. V gave up 11 bases and J gave up 2 bases, with 16 bases separating them. Germline V gene data show CDR1 as MNHEY and CDR2 as SVGAGI. The CDR3 here is CADSGSLGNQPQHF. The CDR3 nucleotides read TGTGCCGACAGCGGCTCCCTTGGCAATCAGCCCCAGCATTTT.

With respect to this clonotype: One end of the junction does not line up with germline, which may come from a read error. The chain links TRBV10-3 to TRBJ2-5; possible D gene TRBD1, 6 bases. This CDR3 is built from 15 residues. Germline assignment: CDR1 ENHRY and CDR2 SYGVKD. The CDR3 spells CTISMGTKDVETQYF. As DNA, the CDR3 is TGTACCATCAGCATGGGGACAAAAGATGTGGAGACCCAGTACTTC.

To note about this clonotype: Compared with germline, one end of the junction differs, possibly owing to a read error. The chain employs TRBV10-3 and TRBJ1-1; D possibly corresponds to TRBD1 (6 bases). The CDR3 has 14 amino acids. Germline CDR1 reads ENHRY; CDR2 reads SYGVKD. The CDR3 sequence is CVISRGGGNTETSF. CDR3 in DNA: TGTGTCATCAGTAGAGGGGGAGGAAACACTGAAACTTCCTTT.

This clonotype has only a few counts. This sequence joins TRBV24-1 and TRBJ2-7, with D perhaps TRBD1 (5 bases). The CDR3 contains 16 residues. Germline V lookup: CDR1 KGHDR, CDR2 SFDVKD. V shed 4 bases and J shed 5 bases, with 20 bases lying between them. CDR3: CATSERQLRASHEQYF. CDR3 sequence (DNA): TGTGCCACCAGTGAACGCCAACTCAGGGCGTCCCACGAGCAGTACTTC.

As for this clonotype: Without the conserved terminal phenylalanine or tryptophan, this CDR3 likely stems from a read error. The CDR3 is CASSFGLAGVVEQFL. In nucleotides, the CDR3 is TGCGCCAGCAGCTTTGGTCTAGCGGGGGTCGTAGAGCAGTTCCTC. This chain links TRBV5-1 with TRBJ2-1; 10 bases align to TRBD2. Germline trimming cut 2 bases from V and 10 bases from J; bases unmatched to any gene: 9. The CDR3 length is 15 residues. Per germline, CDR1 SGHRS and CDR2 YFSETQ.

In this sample, this clonotype turned up once. The CDR3 end shows no conserved phenylalanine or tryptophan, and so a read error is likely. The limits of the CDR3 on the DNA are not certain, so only TCRdb's listed CDR3 is given. This rearrangement joins TRBV6-5 to TRBJ2-2. A total of 14 residues make up the CDR3, ends included. Germline values: CDR1 MNHEY, CDR2 SVGAGI. CDR3: CASSSGSWTGELVY.

Remarks on this clonotype: This clone may be a read error of a much larger clone one base away. This sequence joins TRBV7-9 and TRBJ2-3; D uncertain. CDR1 and CDR2 from the germline V gene are SEHNR and FQNEAQ (reference sequence). The CDR3 is 15 amino acids. The CDR3 sequence is CASTHLASSTYTQYF. Written as DNA, the CDR3 is TGTGCCAGCACCCACCTCGCATCGAGCACATATACGCAGTATTTT. The full variable domain, completed using reference TRBV7-9 and TRBJ2-3, is DTGVSQNPRHKITKRGQNVTFRCDPISEHNRLYWYRQTLGQGPEFLTYFQNEAQLEKSRLLSDRFSAERPKGSFSTLEIQRTEQGDSAMYLCASTHLASSTYTQYFGPGTRLTVL.

This clonotype occurred a few times. One end of the junction does not line up with germline, which may come from a read error. V usage is TRBV12-3 or TRBV12-4 and J usage is TRBJ2-2, with 9 positions matching TRBD1. The length of the CDR3 is 16 residues. CDR3 sequence: CASSSHLGTGIGGLFF. Here the CDR3 DNA reads TGTGCCAGCAGTTCCCACCTGGGGACAGGGATCGGGGGGCTGTTTTTT.

The chain employs TRBV5-6 and TRBJ1-2; TRBD1 matches 8 bases. The CDR3 loop spans 15 amino acids. The V segment lost 4 bases and the J segment 4 bases; nucleotides outside the gene matches: 9. Germline V gives CDR1 SGHDT, CDR2 YYEEEE. CDR3 amino acids: CASSRDRRFGYGYTF. CDR3 coding DNA: TGTGCCAGCAGCAGGGACAGGCGGTTCGGCTATGGCTACACCTTC. Filled out from reference TRBV5-6 and TRBJ1-2, the complete variable domain reads DAGVTQSPTHLIKTRGQQVTLRCSPKSGHDTVSWYQQALGQGPQFIFQYYEEEERQRGNFPDRFSGHQFPNYSSELNVNALLLGDSALYLCASSRDRRFGYGYTFGSGTRLTVV.

This clonotype was counted at least ten times. The V gene is TRBV4-1, the J gene TRBJ2-1; 12 nucleotides agree with TRBD2. The CDR3 spans 15 residues. V shed 4 bases and J 4 bases; nucleotides not matched to a gene: 2. Germline CDR1 reads MGHRA; CDR2 reads YSYEKL. The chain's CDR3 is CASSPLAGGYNEQFF. The CDR3 DNA reads as TGCGCCAGCAGCCCGCTAGCGGGAGGGTACAATGAGCAGTTCTTC.

Remarks on this clonotype: One junction end disagrees with the germline gene, perhaps due to a read error. V gene TRBV4-1 combines with J gene TRBJ1-6, with D possibly being TRBD1 (6 bases). Germline lookup yields CDR1 MGHRA and CDR2 YSYEKL. The CDR3 has 17 amino acids. Here the CDR3 reads CAISRGLTGTGGSPLHF. The CDR3 DNA is TGCGCCATCAGCCGCGGCTTGACAGGAACAGGCGGTTCACCCCTCCACTTT.